This TCR beta chain was sequenced during a study of cytomegalovirus exposure and HLA in healthy donors. The wider study: Earlier, about 180 million T cells were analyzed, and more than 100 million unique TCR beta sequences were found among them. Most donors, approximately 82% of a few hundred genotyped, fell in the Caucasian-associated ancestry cluster.

The PCR used 60 Vbeta and 13 Jbeta primers. Repertoires were generated with immunoSEQ multiplex PCR, while TCRdb's copy carries only in-frame clones and drops some. The sample shows about 200,000 clones, approximately 80% of them seen only once. Findings and limits, study-wide: The classifier reportedly diagnosed cytomegalovirus status with high specificity and sensitivity. According to an earlier analysis, most TCR beta V segments yielded productive rearrangements about 90% or about 30% of the time.

About this clone itself: Antigen specificity is unknown.

Germline loops: CDR1 SGHTS, CDR2 YDEGEE. This CDR3 comprises 18 residues. J lost 4 bases, V lost 3 bases, and 15 bases had no gene match. The sequence derives from a man aged 45-60 years in good health and CMV-seronegative. The chain has TRBV5-8 and TRBJ2-3; 9 bases map to TRBD2. Sequencing used PBMCs. As DNA, the CDR3 is TGTGCCAGCAGCTCGGACCGCGTTAGCGGGAGAGGAGCAGATACGCAGTATTTT. This gives the protein CASSSDRVSGRGADTQYF.